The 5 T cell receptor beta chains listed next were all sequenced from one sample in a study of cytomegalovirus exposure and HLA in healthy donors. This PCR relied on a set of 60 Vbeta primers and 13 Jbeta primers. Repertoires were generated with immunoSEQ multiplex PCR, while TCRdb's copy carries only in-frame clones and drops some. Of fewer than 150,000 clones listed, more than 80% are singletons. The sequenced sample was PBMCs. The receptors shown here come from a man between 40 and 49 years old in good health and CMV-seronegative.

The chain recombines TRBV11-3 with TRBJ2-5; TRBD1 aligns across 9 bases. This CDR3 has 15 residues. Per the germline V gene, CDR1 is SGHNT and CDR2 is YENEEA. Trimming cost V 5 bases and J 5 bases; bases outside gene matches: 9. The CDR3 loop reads CASSQGQGREETQYF. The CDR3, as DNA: TGTGCCAGCAGCCAGGGACAGGGAAGAGAGGAGACCCAGTACTTC.

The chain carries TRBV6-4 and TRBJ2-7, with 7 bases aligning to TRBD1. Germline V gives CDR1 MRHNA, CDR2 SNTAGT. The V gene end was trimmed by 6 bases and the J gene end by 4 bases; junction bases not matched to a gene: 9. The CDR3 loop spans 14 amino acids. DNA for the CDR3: TGTGCCAGCAGGCCACCGGGACAGTCTTACGAGCAGTACTTC. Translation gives CASRPPGQSYEQYF.

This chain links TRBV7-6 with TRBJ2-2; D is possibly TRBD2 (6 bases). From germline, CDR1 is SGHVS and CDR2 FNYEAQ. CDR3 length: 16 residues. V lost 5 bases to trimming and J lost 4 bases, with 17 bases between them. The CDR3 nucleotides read TGTGCCAGCAGCCCCCGACTAGTTAGGGGCACCGGGGAGCTGTTTTTT. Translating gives CASSPRLVRGTGELFF.

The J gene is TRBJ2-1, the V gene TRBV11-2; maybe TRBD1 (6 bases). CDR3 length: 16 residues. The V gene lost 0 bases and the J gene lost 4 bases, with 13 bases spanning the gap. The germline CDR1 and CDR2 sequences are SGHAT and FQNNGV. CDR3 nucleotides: TGTGCCAGCAGCTTAGACTCGGGGCAGGGGTACAATGAGCAGTTCTTC. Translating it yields CASSLDSGQGYNEQFF.

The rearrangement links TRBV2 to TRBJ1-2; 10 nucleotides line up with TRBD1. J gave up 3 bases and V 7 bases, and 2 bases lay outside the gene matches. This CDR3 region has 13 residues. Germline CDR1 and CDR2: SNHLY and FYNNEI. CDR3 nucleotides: TGTGCCAGCACCGGGACAGGGGACTATGGCTACACCTTC. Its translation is CASTGTGDYGYTF.